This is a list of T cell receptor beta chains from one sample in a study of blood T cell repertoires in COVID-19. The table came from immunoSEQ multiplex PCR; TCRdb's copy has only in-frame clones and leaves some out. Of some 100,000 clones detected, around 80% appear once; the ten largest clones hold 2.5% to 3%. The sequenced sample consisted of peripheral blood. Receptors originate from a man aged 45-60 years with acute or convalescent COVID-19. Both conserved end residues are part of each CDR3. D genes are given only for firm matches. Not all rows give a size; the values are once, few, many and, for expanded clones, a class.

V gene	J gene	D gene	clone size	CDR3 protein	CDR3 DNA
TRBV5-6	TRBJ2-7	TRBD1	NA	CASSPGTGDYEQYF	TGTGCCAGCAGCCCCGGGACAGGGGACTACGAGCAGTACTTC
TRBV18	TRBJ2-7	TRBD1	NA	CASSPDRATYEQYF	TGTGCCAGCTCACCCGACAGGGCAACCTACGAGCAGTACTTC
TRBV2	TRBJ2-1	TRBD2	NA	CASSAAGGPGNEQFF	TGTGCCAGCAGTGCGGCGGGGGGGCCTGGTAATGAGCAGTTCTTC
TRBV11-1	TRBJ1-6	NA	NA	CASSLHRANSPLHF	TGTGCCAGCAGCCTCCACAGGGCCAATTCACCCCTCCACTTT
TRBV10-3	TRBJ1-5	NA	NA	CAISAVAEGRQPQHF	TGTGCCATCAGTGCAGTGGCCGAGGGCCGTCAGCCCCAGCATTTT
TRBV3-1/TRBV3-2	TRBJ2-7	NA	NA	CASSGSFSYEQYF	TGTGCCAGCAGCGGTAGCTTTTCCTACGAGCAGTACTTC
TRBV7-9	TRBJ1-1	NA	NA	CASSDDRTEAFF	TGTGCCAGCAGCGATGACAGGACTGAAGCTTTCTTT
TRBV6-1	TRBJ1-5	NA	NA	CASSEGAGSGRPQHF	TGTGCCAGCAGTGAAGGAGCAGGGTCCGGTCGGCCCCAGCATTTT
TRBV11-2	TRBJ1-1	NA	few	CASSLEPGQNTEAFF	TGTGCCAGCAGCTTAGAACCAGGGCAGAACACTGAAGCTTTCTTT
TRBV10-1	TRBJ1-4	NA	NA	CASSESSAGKEEKLFF	TGCGCCAGCAGTGAGTCCTCGGCAGGGAAAGAGGAAAAACTGTTTTTT
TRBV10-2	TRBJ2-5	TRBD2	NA	CASRASGYQETQYF	TGCGCCAGCAGGGCTAGCGGCTATCAAGAGACCCAGTACTTC
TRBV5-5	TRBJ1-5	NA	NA	CASSLGEAQPQHF	TGTGCCAGCAGCTTAGGTGAGGCTCAGCCCCAGCATTTT
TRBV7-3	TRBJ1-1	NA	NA	CASSLQGGAGEAFF	TGTGCCAGCAGCCTACAAGGAGGGGCGGGTGAAGCTTTCTTT
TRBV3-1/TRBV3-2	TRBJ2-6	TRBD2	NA	CASSQGGSGRESGANVLTF	TGTGCCAGCAGCCAAGGAGGTAGCGGGAGGGAATCTGGGGCCAACGTCCTGACTTTC
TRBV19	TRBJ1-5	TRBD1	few	CASSIQGVSNQPQHF	TGTGCCAGTAGTATACAGGGGGTTAGCAATCAGCCCCAGCATTTT
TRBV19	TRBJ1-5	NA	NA	CASSRVEYNQPQHF	TGTGCCAGTAGTAGGGTGGAGTACAATCAGCCCCAGCATTTT
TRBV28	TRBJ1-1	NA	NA	CASSSGGKGAFF	TGTGCCAGCAGTTCGGGAGGGAAAGGAGCTTTCTTT
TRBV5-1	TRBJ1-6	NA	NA	CASRLTSGNSPLHF	TGCGCCAGCAGATTAACTTCGGGGAATTCACCCCTCCACTTT
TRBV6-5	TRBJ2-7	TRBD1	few	CASRRGLTYEQYF	TGTGCCAGTCGAAGGGGGCTGACCTACGAGCAGTACTTC
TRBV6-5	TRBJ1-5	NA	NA	CASSLAPNQPQHF	TGTGCCAGCAGTCTAGCACCCAATCAGCCCCAGCATTTT
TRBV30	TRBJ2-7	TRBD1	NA	CACPGTGAEQYF	TGTGCCTGTCCCGGGACAGGGGCCGAGCAGTACTTC
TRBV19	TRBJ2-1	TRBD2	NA	CASGASGSFNEQFF	TGTGCCAGCGGCGCTAGCGGGAGTTTCAATGAGCAGTTCTTC
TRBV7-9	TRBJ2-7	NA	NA	CASSLAGRAEQYF	TGTGCCAGCAGCTTAGCCGGCAGGGCCGAGCAGTACTTC
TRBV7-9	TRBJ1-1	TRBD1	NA	CASSSTGQGGTEAFF	TGTGCCAGCAGCTCAACGGGACAGGGAGGGACTGAAGCTTTCTTT
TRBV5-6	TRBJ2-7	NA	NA	CASSLTLRYEQYF	TGTGCCAGCAGCTTGACATTACGCTACGAGCAGTACTTC
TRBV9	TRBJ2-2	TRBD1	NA	CASSSRDRNTGELFF	TGTGCCAGCAGCTCTCGGGACAGAAACACCGGGGAGCTGTTTTTT
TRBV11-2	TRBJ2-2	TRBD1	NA	CASSLGQGANTGELFF	TGTGCCAGCAGCTTGGGACAGGGGGCGAACACCGGGGAGCTGTTTTTT
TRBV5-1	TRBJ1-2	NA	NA	CASSLEGGPNYGYTF	TGCGCCAGCAGCTTGGAAGGGGGTCCTAACTATGGCTACACCTTC
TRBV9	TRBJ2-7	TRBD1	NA	CASSARTGLGYEQYF	TGTGCCAGCAGCGCCCGGACAGGGTTGGGCTACGAGCAGTACTTC
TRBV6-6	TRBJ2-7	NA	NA	CASSYARARGGYEQYF	TGTGCCAGCAGTTACGCGAGGGCCCGCGGTGGGTACGAGCAGTACTTC
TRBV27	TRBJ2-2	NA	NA	CASGERSGWNTGELFF	TGTGCCAGCGGAGAGAGGAGCGGGTGGAACACCGGGGAGCTGTTTTTT
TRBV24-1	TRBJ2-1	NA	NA	CATSTRAAWNEQFF	TGTGCCACCAGTACCAGGGCCGCTTGGAATGAGCAGTTCTTC
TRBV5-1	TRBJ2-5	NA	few	CASSAEDSSQETQYF	TGCGCCAGCAGCGCCGAGGACAGCTCTCAAGAGACCCAGTACTTC
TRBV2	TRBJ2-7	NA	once	CASRTSEQYF	TGTGCCAGCAGGACATCGGAGCAGTACTTC
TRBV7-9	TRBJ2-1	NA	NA	CASSTQRGEQFF	TGTGCCAGCAGCACCCAAAGAGGTGAGCAGTTCTTC
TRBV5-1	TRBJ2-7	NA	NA	CASSYGGEQYF	TGCGCCAGCAGCTACGGAGGCGAGCAGTACTTC
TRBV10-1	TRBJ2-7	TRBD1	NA	CASSDGQGDEQYF	TGCGCCAGCAGTGATGGACAGGGAGACGAGCAGTACTTC
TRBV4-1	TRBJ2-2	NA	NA	CASSPLLRRLNTGELFF	TGCGCCAGCAGCCCCCTTTTACGCAGGCTAAACACCGGGGAGCTGTTTTTT
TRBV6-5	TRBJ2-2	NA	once	CASSYSRLPNTGELFF	TGTGCCAGCAGTTACTCGAGACTACCGAACACCGGGGAGCTGTTTTTT
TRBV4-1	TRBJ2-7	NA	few	CASSQVILSSYEQYF	TGCGCCAGCAGCCAGGTAATCCTATCCTCCTACGAGCAGTACTTC